The clone carrying this TCR beta chain was counted a few times. With 6 bases clipped from V and 4 bases from J, the junction kept 4 bases outside the gene matches. This CDR3 is 12 amino acids long. Germline V CDR1 and CDR2: SQVTM, ANQGSEA. Per the authors' pipeline: Amplification with reference gene primers provided the estimates of nucleated cell counts. The table came from immunoSEQ multiplex PCR; TCRdb's copy has only in-frame clones and leaves some out. D and trimming were read from the DNA, whereas the V and J calls and clone size are those reported in that table. The table has 200,000 to 250,000 clones, around 86% seen once; the top ten hold over 3%. This record comes from a study of blood T cell repertoires in COVID-19. As for the study in general: Sites across the United States, Italy and Spain contributed samples from acute and convalescent COVID-19. Sample material is recorded as cDNA or gDNA derived from T cells, B-cell-depleted T cells, or PBMCs.

The sequence came from a woman aged 25 to 45 who had recovered from COVID-19. Specimen: peripheral blood. V is TRBV29-1 and J is TRBJ2-5, with TRBD1 matching over 8 bases. Here the CDR3 reads CSVDDRGETQYF. The DNA of the CDR3 is TGCAGCGTAGATGACAGGGGAGAGACCCAGTACTTC.